The sequence of this TCR beta chain was determined in a study of blood T cell repertoires in COVID-19. Study overall: Acute-phase and convalescent COVID-19 samples originated in the United States, Italy and Spain. T cells, B-cell-depleted T cells, or PBMCs supplied cDNA or gDNA.

The sample holds a few counts of this clone. Original handling: Estimates of nucleated cell counts were drawn from the amplification of reference gene primers. The repertoire was sequenced with immunoSEQ multiplex PCR; TCRdb's copy has only in-frame clones and lacks some. The D gene and trimming were derived from the DNA, and the V and J assignments and clone size from that table. This sample yields around 36,000 clones, of which roughly four fifths are seen a single time; approximately 41% belongs to the top ten. Germline assignment: CDR1 SGHTA and CDR2 FQGNSA. The CDR3 length is 11 residues. Trimming took 6 bases from V and 14 from J; bases not matched to a gene: 4.

The chain combines TRBV7-2 with TRBJ1-6; 7 bases agree with TRBD1. Sequencing used peripheral blood. The clonotype comes from an older man with active or convalescent COVID-19. The CDR3 DNA reads as TGTGCCAGCAGACGGGACAGAACCCTCCACTTT. This sequence encodes CASRRDRTLHF.